The text below deals with one T cell receptor (beta chain). Only in-frame clones appear in the TCRdb table, and some are missing; sequencing was by immunoSEQ multiplex PCR. Of tens of thousands of clones in the sample, 87% are singletons; the top ten hold over 12%. The data are from a study of blood T cell repertoires in COVID-19. CDR3 length equals 18 residues. Germline CDR1 is LNHDA and CDR2 is SQIVND (reference sequence). The trim removed 7 bases at V and 2 bases at J, leaving 16 bases unmatched. The TCR comes from a male donor with acute or convalescent COVID-19. The material sequenced was peripheral blood. This chain uses TRBV19 with TRBJ1-5, with 8 bases aligning to TRBD1. This CDR3 is CASTTHSTGVGGNQPQHF. The CDR3 DNA reads as TGTGCCAGTACCACACACTCGACAGGGGTTGGGGGCAATCAGCCCCAGCATTTT.